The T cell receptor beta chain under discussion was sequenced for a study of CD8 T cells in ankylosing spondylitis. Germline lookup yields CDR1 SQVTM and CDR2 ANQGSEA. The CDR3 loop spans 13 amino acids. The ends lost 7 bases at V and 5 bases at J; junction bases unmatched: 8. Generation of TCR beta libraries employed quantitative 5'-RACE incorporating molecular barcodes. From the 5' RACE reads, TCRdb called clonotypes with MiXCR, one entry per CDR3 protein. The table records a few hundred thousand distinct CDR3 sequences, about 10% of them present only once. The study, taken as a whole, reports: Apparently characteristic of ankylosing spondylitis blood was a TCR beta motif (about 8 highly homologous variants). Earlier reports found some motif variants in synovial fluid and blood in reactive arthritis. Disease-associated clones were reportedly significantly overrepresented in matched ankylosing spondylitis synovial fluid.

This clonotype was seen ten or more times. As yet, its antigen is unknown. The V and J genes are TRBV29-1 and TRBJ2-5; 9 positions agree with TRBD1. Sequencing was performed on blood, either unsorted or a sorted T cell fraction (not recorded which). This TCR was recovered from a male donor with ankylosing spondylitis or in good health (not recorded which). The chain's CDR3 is CSARDRVHETQYF. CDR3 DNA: TGCAGCGCTCGGGACAGGGTCCACGAGACCCAGTACTTC.